These 3 T cell receptor beta chains share one sample of origin, sequenced in a study of T cell clonality in common variable immunodeficiency. The method was immunoSEQ multiplex PCR; TCRdb's version includes in-frame clones alone and lacks a portion of them. There are about 33,000 clones in the sample, none observed a single time. No antigens are known for them. The study's findings and limits: In common variable immunodeficiency, TCR beta chains reportedly carried fewer deletions and N-nucleotide insertions.

The sequencing sample was made of peripheral blood mononuclear cells. The origin of the receptors is a human donor with common variable immunodeficiency.

This clone was recorded many times. The sequenced CDR3 bases are TGCAGCGCCCCAGCGGGGGGGTCTGAG. This codes for CSAPAGGSE. The whole CDR3 sequence reads CSAPAGGSEQFF. This chain joins TRBV29-1 and TRBJ2-1; the match to TRBD2 covers 10 bases. The CDR3 extends 3 residues past the end of the read, so its final part is completed from the germline J gene. Losses at the gene ends were 7 bases for V and 9 bases for J; bases not matched to a gene: 6. This CDR3 has 12 residues. The germline V gene has CDR1 SQVTM and CDR2 ANQGSEA.

This clone has just a few counts. Coverage ceases 3 residues before the CDR3 finishes, and the germline J gene fills in the end. This chain links TRBV7-9 with TRBJ2-2; D may be TRBD2 (5 bases). V was shortened by 6 bases and J by 1 base, with 12 bases between the two germline ends. The CDR3 covers 15 residues. Germline lookup yields CDR1 SEHNR and CDR2 FQNEAQ (reference sequence). This CDR3 is CASRGGQQNTGELFF. The DNA read from the CDR3 is TGTGCCAGCAGAGGCGGGCAGCAGAACACCGGGGAG.

This clone is medium-sized in the sample. The sequence runs out 3 residues before the end of the CDR3; the remainder is reconstructed from the germline J gene. The genes are TRBV30 and TRBJ1-2, with 9 bases fitting TRBD1. The trim removed 8 bases at V and 5 bases at J, leaving 6 bases unmatched. Germline loops: CDR1 GTSNPN, CDR2 SVGIG (reference sequence). This CDR3 comprises 12 residues. CDR3 DNA, as far as it was read: TGTGCCCGAGAGACAGGGGGATATGGC. It translates to CARETGGYG. The full CDR3 sequence reads CARETGGYGYTF.